The 15 T cell receptor beta chains below all came from one sample that was sequenced in a study of cytomegalovirus exposure and HLA in healthy donors. A multiplex PCR was run with 60 Vbeta primers and 13 Jbeta primers. TCRdb keeps only in-frame clones here, not all; method: immunoSEQ multiplex PCR. The table lists about 300,000 clones, 80% to 90% of them singletons. Sequenced material: PBMCs. These receptors came from a man aged 40-49 years in good health and CMV-seropositive.

The genes are TRBV5-1 and TRBJ2-4, with no clear D. Germline CDR1 is SGHRS and CDR2 is YFSETQ. This CDR3 has 14 residues. The germline V and J ends were trimmed by 0 bases and 7 bases, with 11 bases remaining between them. The CDR3 region has the DNA TGCGCCAGCAGCTTGGGGGTAGCTTGGAACATTCAGTACTTC. Encoded protein: CASSLGVAWNIQYF.

Of note for this clone: Other DNA sequences within the sample encode an identical CDR3. The CDR3 protein is CSVEAGTPYEQYF. The CDR3 bases are TGCAGCGTTGAAGCTGGGACACCTTACGAGCAGTACTTC. The genes are TRBV29-1 and TRBJ2-7; possible D gene TRBD1, 6 bases. The CDR3 covers 13 residues. Trimming took off 1 base at V and 4 bases at J, with 11 bases between the two ends. The germline CDR1 and CDR2 sequences are SQVTM and ANQGSEA.

This sequence joins TRBV6-1 and TRBJ2-1; a weak D match, TRBD2 (5 bases). V lost 2 bases and J 3 bases, leaving 11 bases between the germline ends. The length of the CDR3 is 15 residues. The germline CDR1 and CDR2 sequences are MNHNS and SASEGT. Here the CDR3 reads CASSEPTDFYNEQFF. CDR3 nucleotide sequence: TGTGCCAGCAGTGAACCAACGGACTTCTACAATGAGCAGTTCTTC.

The CDR3 DNA is TGTGCCAGCACCCTGGGACAGATAATCACGAAGACTGAAGCTTTCTTT. It specifies CASTLGQIITKTEAFF. The V gene is TRBV7-2, the J gene TRBJ1-1; 7 positions match TRBD1. CDR3 size: 16 residues. Unmatched junction bases numbered 16, after V lost 7 bases and J lost 5 bases. CDR1 and CDR2 from the germline V gene are SGHTA and FQGNSA.

The CDR3 region is CASSFGQGAGFEQYF. The CDR3 DNA reads TGTGCCAGCAGTTTCGGACAGGGGGCAGGGTTCGAGCAGTACTTC. The chain is built from TRBV6-1 and TRBJ2-7, with 11 bases that match TRBD1. Germline V gene sequence: CDR1 MNHNS, CDR2 SASEGT. This CDR3 comprises 15 residues. V lost 5 bases, J lost 6 bases, and 9 bases stayed unmatched.

The chain combines TRBV19 with TRBJ2-7; D perhaps matches TRBD1 (5 bases). Looked up from germline, CDR1 is LNHDA and CDR2 is SQIVND (reference sequence). The germline V and J ends were trimmed by 3 bases and 3 bases, with 12 bases remaining between them. This CDR3 has 14 residues. Here the CDR3 DNA reads TGTGCCAGTAGTATGGGGCGGTCTGACTACGAGCAGTACTTC. Translating it yields CASSMGRSDYEQYF.

The CDR3 DNA sequence: TGTGCCAGCTCCAACAGCTATCCCTACGAGCAGTACTTC. Residues: CASSNSYPYEQYF. V and J are TRBV18 and TRBJ2-7; no firm D call. With 6 bases removed from V and 2 bases from J, the gap between germline ends came to 11 bases. Germline CDR1 reads KGHSH; CDR2 reads LQKENI. The CDR3 contains 13 residues. The full variable domain, completed using reference TRBV18 and TRBJ2-7, is NAGVMQNPRHLVRRRGQEARLRCSPMKGHSHVYWYRQLPEEGLKFMVYLQKENIIDESGMPKERFSAEFPKEGPSILRIQQVVRGDSAAYFCASSNSYPYEQYFGPGTRLTVT.

The genes are TRBV19 and TRBJ2-7; TRBD1 is a possible D gene (6 bases). V dropped 6 bases and J dropped 0 bases, with 15 bases sitting between them. The germline CDR1 and CDR2 sequences are LNHDA and SQIVND (reference sequence). This CDR3 is 15 amino acids long. The CDR3 bases are TGTGCCAGTAGCCCGACAGGTCTAACCTCCTACGAGCAGTACTTC. This codes for CASSPTGLTSYEQYF.

The CDR3 DNA reads TGTGCCAGCTCACCTCGTAGGCAGGTCACAGATACGCAGTATTTT. It translates to CASSPRRQVTDTQYF. V gene TRBV18 combines with J gene TRBJ2-3; D is ambiguous. This CDR3 region has 15 residues. Germline V CDR1 and CDR2: KGHSH, LQKENI. V lost 3 bases to trimming and J lost 2 bases, with 12 bases between them.

This clone was seen a handful of times. The rearrangement links TRBV5-6 to TRBJ2-6, with D possibly being TRBD1 (5 bases). CDR1 and CDR2 (germline): SGHDT, YYEEEE. CDR3 size: 16 residues. V shed 6 bases and J shed 5 bases, with 18 bases lying between them. The CDR3 loop is CASISYRTLRANVLTF. The CDR3 region has the DNA TGTGCCAGCATTTCTTACAGGACCTTGAGGGCCAACGTCCTGACTTTC.

The rearrangement uses TRBV28 and TRBJ2-5, with TRBD1 identical over 12 bases. The CDR3 has 16 residues. V lost 5 bases to trimming and J lost 3 bases; unmatched junction nucleotides: 7. Germline CDR1 reads MDHEN; CDR2 reads SYDVKM. As DNA, the CDR3 is TGTGCCAGCAGTCTTGCAGGGACAGGGGGCGAAGAGACCCAGTACTTC. Its translation is CASSLAGTGGEETQYF.

The CDR3 nucleotides are TGCGCCAGCGAGCTCAACAGGGGAGATACGCAGTATTTT. Its translation is CASELNRGDTQYF. This rearrangement joins TRBV10-2 to TRBJ2-3, with 7 bases identical to TRBD1. Germline V gene sequence: CDR1 WSHSY, CDR2 SAAADI. Trimming removed 8 bases from V and 5 bases from J; junction bases left unmatched: 7. This CDR3 has 13 residues.

This clone was observed a handful of times. The J gene is TRBJ1-1, the V gene TRBV29-1; possible D gene TRBD1, 5 bases. Germline assignment: CDR1 SQVTM and CDR2 ANQGSEA. Trimming took off 8 bases at V and 3 bases at J, with 10 bases between the two ends. The CDR3 contains 11 residues. The CDR3 sequence is CSSGQDTEAFF. CDR3 coding DNA: TGCAGCTCAGGACAAGACACTGAAGCTTTCTTT.

The V and J genes are TRBV5-1 and TRBJ2-3; no clear D gene. The CDR3 is 14 amino acids. Trimming left V 0 bases short and J 1 base short, with 6 bases between. Looked up from germline, CDR1 is SGHRS and CDR2 is YFSETQ. The DNA of the CDR3 is TGCGCCAGCAGCTTGGGTTATGGCACAGATACGCAGTATTTT. This gives the protein CASSLGYGTDTQYF.

The J gene is TRBJ1-3, the V gene TRBV28, with unresolved D. From germline, CDR1 is MDHEN and CDR2 SYDVKM. Trimming cost V 2 bases and J 2 bases, with 10 bases left between them. This CDR3 is built from 15 residues. CDR3 nucleotide sequence: TGTGCCAGCAGTTTAGCCAGAATTCCTGGAAACACCATATATTTT. It specifies CASSLARIPGNTIYF. Complete variable domain (other parts from reference TRBV28 and TRBJ1-3): DVKVTQSSRYLVKRTGEKVFLECVQDMDHENMFWYRQDPGLGLRLIYFSYDVKMKEKGDIPEGYSVSREKKERFSLILESASTNQTSMYLCASSLARIPGNTIYFGEGSWLTVV.